This entry lists 23 T cell receptor beta chains sequenced from one sample in a study of cytomegalovirus exposure and HLA in healthy donors (dated by TCRdb to about 2017). The library relied on the immunoSEQ multiplex PCR assay. This immuneACCESS table, as held by TCRdb, lists in-frame sequences with V and J called but not all clones. Of the missing ones, under half trace to an unresolved V gene in checked studies; the others have no known cause. In all, the sample holds 150,000 to 200,000 clones, and 84% of those were seen once. Of the sample, less than 9% falls within the top ten clones. Material for sequencing was PBMCs. Receptor source: a man between 18 and 35 years old in good health and CMV-seropositive.

This sequence joins TRBV28 and TRBJ1-2, with D possibly being TRBD1 (5 bases). The germline CDR1 and CDR2 sequences are MDHEN and SYDVKM. V lost 5 bases to trimming and J lost 7 bases, with 11 bases between them. CDR3 size: 12 residues. CDR3 sequence reads: CASSPMGGGYTF. CDR3 nucleotides: TGTGCCAGCAGTCCGATGGGGGGTGGCTACACCTTC.

The sample holds a few counts of this clone. The J gene is TRBJ2-7, the V gene TRBV7-2; 7 nucleotides line up with TRBD1. The CDR3 has 13 amino acids. CDR1 and CDR2 (germline): SGHTA, FQGNSA. The V segment lost 7 bases and the J segment 4 bases; nucleotides outside the gene matches: 7. The CDR3 loop is CASNPGQTYEQYF. CDR3 sequence (DNA): TGTGCCAGCAACCCGGGACAGACGTACGAGCAGTACTTC.

The V gene is TRBV2, the J gene TRBJ2-1; TRBD2 matches at 12 bases. In germline, CDR1 is SNHLY, CDR2 FYNNEI. V was pared by 6 bases and J by 3 bases, with 3 bases of the junction left unmatched. The CDR3 has 15 residues. CDR3 amino acids: CASRGLAGHYNEQFF. CDR3 DNA sequence: TGTGCCAGCAGGGGACTAGCGGGCCACTACAATGAGCAGTTCTTC.

This chain links TRBV20-1 with TRBJ2-7; D is unresolved. The CDR3 runs 11 residues. Deletions cut 5 bases from V and 5 bases from J, with 10 bases between. Germline V gene data show CDR1 as DFQATT and CDR2 as SNEGSKA (reference sequence). CDR3 region: CSAVEVDEQYF. The CDR3 nucleotides are TGCAGTGCTGTCGAGGTGGACGAGCAGTACTTC.

V and J are TRBV2 and TRBJ2-3; no reliable D call. Germline CDR1 and CDR2: SNHLY and FYNNEI. Trimming removed 8 bases from V and 4 bases from J, with 7 bases in between. The CDR3 has 11 amino acids. CDR3 protein: CASVVADTQYF. The CDR3 DNA follows: TGTGCCAGCGTCGTCGCAGATACGCAGTATTTT.

The V gene is TRBV6-5, the J gene TRBJ2-1, with TRBD1 matching 11 bases. The CDR3 contains 15 residues. The germline gives CDR1 MNHEY, CDR2 SVGAGI. The V and J ends lost 5 bases and 8 bases, in that order; junction bases with no gene match: 8. In DNA form, the CDR3 reads TGTGCCAGCAGTACGGACAGGGGGCGCAGAGATGAGCAGTTCTTC. As protein: CASSTDRGRRDEQFF.

The CDR3 region has the DNA TGTGCCAGCAGCCCCCCGGGGGGGCGCTTGAACACCGGGGAGCTGTTTTTT. Translation: CASSPPGGRLNTGELFF. V and J are TRBV5-4 and TRBJ2-2; TRBD2 agrees at 8 bases. J gave up 1 base and V 4 bases, and 9 bases lay outside the gene matches. Germline CDR1 reads SGHNT; CDR2 reads YYREEE (reference sequence). The CDR3 spans 17 residues.

The rearrangement links TRBV7-8 to TRBJ1-1; D gene unclear. Germline V CDR1 and CDR2: SGHVS, FQNEAQ. The CDR3 totals 13 residues. V lost 4 bases, J lost 3 bases, and 9 bases lay in between. The CDR3 sequence: CASSSLRDTEAFF. The CDR3 DNA follows: TGTGCCAGCAGCTCCCTGAGAGACACTGAAGCTTTCTTT.

The V and J genes are TRBV5-1 and TRBJ2-7; D possibly corresponds to TRBD1 (5 bases). CDR1 is SGHRS, CDR2 YFSETQ, per germline. Trimming stripped 4 bases from V and 3 bases from J, with 14 bases between. CDR3 length equals 14 residues. CDR3 DNA: TGCGCCAGCAGCCTCGAAGGGGTTGGCTACGAGCAGTACTTC. This sequence encodes CASSLEGVGYEQYF.

This clone has ten or more counts. The chain carries TRBV19 and TRBJ1-2; 10 bases align to TRBD1. The CDR3 is made up of 14 amino acids. The junction had 6 bases not matched to a gene; V was cut back by 3 bases and J by 8 bases. Germline V gene sequence: CDR1 LNHDA, CDR2 SQIVND (reference sequence). The CDR3 DNA is TGTGCCAGTAGTATTGGGACAGGGGACTGGGGCTACACCTTC. This codes for CASSIGTGDWGYTF.

The rearrangement joins TRBV30 to TRBJ2-6, with D possibly matching TRBD2 (5 bases). Germline V gene sequence: CDR1 GTSNPN, CDR2 SVGIG (reference sequence). Trimming shortened V by 4 bases and J by 1 base, and 5 bases separated the two germline ends. This CDR3 region has 13 residues. CDR3 loop: CAWTGSGANVLTF. CDR3 nucleotide sequence: TGTGCCTGGACGGGGTCTGGGGCCAACGTCCTGACTTTC.

The chain has TRBV28 and TRBJ2-7, with TRBD1 matching 9 bases. CDR1 is MDHEN, CDR2 SYDVKM, per germline. This CDR3 is built from 17 residues. V was clipped by 3 bases and J by 4 bases; unmatched bases: 13. CDR3: CASSFPTKGQGSYEQYF. CDR3 bases: TGTGCCAGCAGTTTCCCCACCAAGGGACAGGGTTCATACGAGCAGTACTTC.

In this sample, this clone turned up once. This rearrangement joins TRBV7-9 to TRBJ1-1; D call uncertain. Germline V gene data show CDR1 as SEHNR and CDR2 as FQNEAQ (reference sequence). V gave up 5 bases and J gave up 6 bases, with 10 bases separating them. The CDR3 contains 12 residues. The CDR3 DNA reads as TGTGCCAGCAGCCCCCCGGGTCCTGAAGCTTTCTTT. Protein: CASSPPGPEAFF. The full variable domain, with the rest looked up from reference TRBV7-9 and TRBJ1-1, is DTGVSQNPRHKITKRGQNVTFRCDPISEHNRLYWYRQTLGQGPEFLTYFQNEAQLEKSRLLSDRFSAERPKGSFSTLEIQRTEQGDSAMYLCASSPPGPEAFFGQGTRLTVV.

The rearrangement uses TRBV29-1 and TRBJ2-5; 16 positions agree with TRBD2. CDR1 and CDR2 from the germline V gene are SQVTM and ANQGSEA. The CDR3 is 18 amino acids. V was clipped by 3 bases and J by 1 base; unmatched bases: 8. This CDR3 reads CSVDGSGTSGRGQETQYF. The CDR3 DNA sequence: TGCAGCGTTGATGGCTCCGGGACTAGCGGGAGGGGCCAAGAGACCCAGTACTTC.

V gene TRBV18 combines with J gene TRBJ2-5, with a weak D call TRBD2 (5 bases). The CDR3 sequence is 15 residues long. Germline V gene data show CDR1 as KGHSH and CDR2 as LQKENI. Deletions cut 6 bases from V and 1 base from J, with 15 bases between. DNA of the CDR3: TGTGCCAGCTCGCTAGAGGGATTGGCCCAAGAGACCCAGTACTTC. Translation: CASSLEGLAQETQYF.

The chain is built from TRBV5-5 and TRBJ2-1; D not certain. CDR3 length: 15 residues. The germline CDR1 and CDR2 sequences are SGHKS and YYEKEE (reference sequence). Trimming pared 6 bases from V and 3 bases from J, leaving 16 bases between. The chain's CDR3 is CASTPGAVIYNEQFF. Written as DNA, the CDR3 is TGTGCCAGCACCCCCGGAGCCGTTATCTACAATGAGCAGTTCTTC.

The chain employs TRBV19 and TRBJ2-1, with TRBD2 identical over 8 bases. CDR1 LNHDA and CDR2 SQIVND come from the germline V gene (reference sequence). V was pared by 1 base and J by 7 bases, with 12 bases of the junction left unmatched. This CDR3 region has 17 residues. CDR3 amino acids: CASSIAFFSGTINEQFF. The CDR3 DNA sequence: TGTGCCAGTAGTATAGCCTTCTTTAGCGGGACTATAAATGAGCAGTTCTTC.

The chain is built from TRBV7-2 and TRBJ2-1; TRBD2 agrees at 7 bases. This CDR3 spans 16 amino acids. Germline lookup yields CDR1 SGHTA and CDR2 FQGNSA. J was trimmed by 0 bases and V by 5 bases; bases with no gene match: 7. The DNA of the CDR3 is TGTGCCAGCAGCCCCGCCCCTAGCGGCTCCTACAATGAGCAGTTCTTC. Amino acid sequence: CASSPAPSGSYNEQFF. The full variable domain, completed using reference TRBV7-2 and TRBJ2-1, is GAGVSQSPSNKVTEKGKDVELRCDPISGHTALYWYRQSLGQGLEFLIYFQGNSAPDKSGLPSDRFSAERTGGSVSTLTIQRTQQEDSAVYLCASSPAPSGSYNEQFFGPGTRLTVL.

The chain joins TRBV18 to TRBJ2-3; the match to TRBD2 covers 10 bases. The CDR3 length is 15 residues. CDR1 is KGHSH and CDR2 is LQKENI in the germline V gene. The V gene end was trimmed by 2 bases and the J gene end by 8 bases; junction bases not matched to a gene: 7. As DNA, the CDR3 is TGTGCCAGCTCACCAACCACTAGCGGGAAGGGTACGCAGTATTTT. Translating it yields CASSPTTSGKGTQYF.

The chain employs TRBV29-1 and TRBJ2-2, with D unclear. With 4 bases removed from V and 4 bases from J, the gap between germline ends came to 4 bases. The length of the CDR3 is 11 residues. Germline CDR1 and CDR2: SQVTM and ANQGSEA. In nucleotides, the CDR3 is TGCAGCGTTGGCAGCACCGGGGAGCTGTTTTTT. Translated: CSVGSTGELFF.

The chain recombines TRBV25-1 with TRBJ1-2; D uncertain. V dropped 8 bases and J dropped 4 bases, with 11 bases sitting between them. This CDR3 is built from 12 residues. The germline gives CDR1 MGHDK, CDR2 SYGVNS. The CDR3 DNA reads as TGTGCCAGCCGTCATGCCAGCTATGGCTACACCTTC. It is translated as CASRHASYGYTF.

The chain recombines TRBV4-3 with TRBJ2-2, with 10 bases aligning to TRBD2. The CDR3 is 19 amino acids. Germline CDR1 is LGHNA and CDR2 is YSLEER. After removal of 4 bases from V and 0 bases from J, the junction contained 11 bases not matched to a gene. For the CDR3, the DNA is TGCGCCAGCAGCCGCAACTACGCGGGACTAGCGACGAACACCGGGGAGCTGTTTTTT. Its protein product is CASSRNYAGLATNTGELFF.

The CDR3 DNA reads TGTGCCAGCAGCCCTGACAGTATAGCAACTAATGAAAAACTGTTTTTT. Amino acid sequence: CASSPDSIATNEKLFF. The chain links TRBV28 to TRBJ1-4; D possibly corresponds to TRBD1 (5 bases). CDR3 length: 16 residues. V gave up 6 bases and J gave up 0 bases, with 14 bases separating them. Germline V gene lookup returns CDR1 MDHEN and CDR2 SYDVKM.